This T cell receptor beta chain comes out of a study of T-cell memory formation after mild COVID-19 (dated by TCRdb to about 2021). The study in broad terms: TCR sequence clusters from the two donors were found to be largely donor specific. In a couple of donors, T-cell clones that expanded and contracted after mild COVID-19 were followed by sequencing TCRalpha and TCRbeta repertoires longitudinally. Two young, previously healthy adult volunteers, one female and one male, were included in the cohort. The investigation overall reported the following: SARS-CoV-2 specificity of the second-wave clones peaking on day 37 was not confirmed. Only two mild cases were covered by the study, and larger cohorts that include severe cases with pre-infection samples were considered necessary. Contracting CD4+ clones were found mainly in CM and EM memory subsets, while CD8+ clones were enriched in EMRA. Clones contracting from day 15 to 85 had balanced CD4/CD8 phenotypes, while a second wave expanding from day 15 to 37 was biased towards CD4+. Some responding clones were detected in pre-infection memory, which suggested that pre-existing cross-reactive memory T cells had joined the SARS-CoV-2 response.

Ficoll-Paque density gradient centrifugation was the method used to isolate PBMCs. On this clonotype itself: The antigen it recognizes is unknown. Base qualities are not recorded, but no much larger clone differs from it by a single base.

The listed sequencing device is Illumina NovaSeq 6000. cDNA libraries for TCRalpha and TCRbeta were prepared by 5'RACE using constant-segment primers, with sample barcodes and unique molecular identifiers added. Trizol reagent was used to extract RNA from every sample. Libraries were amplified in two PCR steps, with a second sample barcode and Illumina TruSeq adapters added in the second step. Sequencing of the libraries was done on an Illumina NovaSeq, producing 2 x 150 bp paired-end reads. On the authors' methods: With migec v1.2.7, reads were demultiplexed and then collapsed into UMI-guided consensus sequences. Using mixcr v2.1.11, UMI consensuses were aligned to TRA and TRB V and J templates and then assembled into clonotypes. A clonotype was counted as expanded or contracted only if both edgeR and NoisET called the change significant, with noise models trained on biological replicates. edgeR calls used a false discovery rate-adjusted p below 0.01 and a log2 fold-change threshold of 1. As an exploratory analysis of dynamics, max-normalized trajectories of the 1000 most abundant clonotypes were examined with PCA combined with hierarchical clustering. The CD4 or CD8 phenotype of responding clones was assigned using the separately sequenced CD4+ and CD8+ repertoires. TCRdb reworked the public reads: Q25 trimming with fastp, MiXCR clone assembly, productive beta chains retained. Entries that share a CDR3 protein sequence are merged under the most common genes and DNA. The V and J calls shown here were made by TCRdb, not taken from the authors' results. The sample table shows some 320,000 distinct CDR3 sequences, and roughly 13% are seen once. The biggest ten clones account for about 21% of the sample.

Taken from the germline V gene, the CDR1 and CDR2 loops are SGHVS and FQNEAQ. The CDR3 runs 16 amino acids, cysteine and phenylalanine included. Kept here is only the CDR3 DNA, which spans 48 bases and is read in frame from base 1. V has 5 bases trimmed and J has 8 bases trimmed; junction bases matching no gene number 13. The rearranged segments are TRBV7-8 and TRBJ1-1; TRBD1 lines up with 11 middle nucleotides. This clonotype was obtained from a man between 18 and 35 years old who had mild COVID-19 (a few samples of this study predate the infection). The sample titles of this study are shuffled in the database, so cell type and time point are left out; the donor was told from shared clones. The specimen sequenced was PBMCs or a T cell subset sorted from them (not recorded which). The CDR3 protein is CASSHDPRTGGEEAFF. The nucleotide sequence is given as TGTGCCAGCAGCCACGATCCAAGGACAGGGGGCGAAGAAGCTTTCTTT.